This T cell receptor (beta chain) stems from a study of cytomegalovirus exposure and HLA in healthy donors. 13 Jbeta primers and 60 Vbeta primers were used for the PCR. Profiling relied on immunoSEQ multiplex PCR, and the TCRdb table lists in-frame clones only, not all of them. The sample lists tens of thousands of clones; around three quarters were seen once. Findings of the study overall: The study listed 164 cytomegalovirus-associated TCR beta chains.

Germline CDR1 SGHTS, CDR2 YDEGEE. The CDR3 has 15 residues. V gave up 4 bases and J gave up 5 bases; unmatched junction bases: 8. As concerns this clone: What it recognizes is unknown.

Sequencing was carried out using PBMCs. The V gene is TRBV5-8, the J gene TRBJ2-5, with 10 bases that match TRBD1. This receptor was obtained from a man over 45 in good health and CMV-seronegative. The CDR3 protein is CASSLLTGGRETQYF. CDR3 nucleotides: TGTGCCAGCAGCCTACTGACAGGGGGCCGCGAGACCCAGTACTTC.